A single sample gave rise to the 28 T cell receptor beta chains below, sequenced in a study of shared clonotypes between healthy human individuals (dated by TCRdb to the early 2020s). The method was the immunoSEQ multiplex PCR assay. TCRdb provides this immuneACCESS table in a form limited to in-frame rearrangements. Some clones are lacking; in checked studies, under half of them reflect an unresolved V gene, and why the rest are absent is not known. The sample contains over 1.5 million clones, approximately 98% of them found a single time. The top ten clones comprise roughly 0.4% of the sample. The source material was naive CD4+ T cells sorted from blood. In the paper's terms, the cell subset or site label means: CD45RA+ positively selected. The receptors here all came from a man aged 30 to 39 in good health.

The CDR3 DNA reads TGTGCCAGCAGCTTGGTAGGCAGGGCGCAAGAGACCCAGTACTTC. Translation gives CASSLVGRAQETQYF. This chain links TRBV5-4 with TRBJ2-5; possibly TRBD1 for D (5 bases). Germline loops: CDR1 SGHNT, CDR2 YYREEE (reference sequence). CDR3 length: 15 residues. V lost 0 bases and J 2 bases, leaving 11 bases between the germline ends.

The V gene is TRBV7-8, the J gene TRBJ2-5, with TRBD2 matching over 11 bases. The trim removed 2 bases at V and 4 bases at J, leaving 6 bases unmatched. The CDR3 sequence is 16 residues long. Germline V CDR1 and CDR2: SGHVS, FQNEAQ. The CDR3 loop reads CASSLWVTSGRETQYF. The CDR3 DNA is TGTGCCAGCAGCTTATGGGTCACTAGCGGGAGAGAGACCCAGTACTTC.

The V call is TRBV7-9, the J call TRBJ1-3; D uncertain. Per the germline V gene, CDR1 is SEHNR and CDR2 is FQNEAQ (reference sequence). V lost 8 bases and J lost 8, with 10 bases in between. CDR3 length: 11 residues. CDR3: CASGGSDTIYF. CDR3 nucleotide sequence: TGTGCCAGCGGTGGGTCGGACACCATATATTTT. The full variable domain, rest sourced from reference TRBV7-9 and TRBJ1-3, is DTGVSQNPRHKITKRGQNVTFRCDPISEHNRLYWYRQTLGQGPEFLTYFQNEAQLEKSRLLSDRFSAERPKGSFSTLEIQRTEQGDSAMYLCASGGSDTIYFGEGSWLTVV.

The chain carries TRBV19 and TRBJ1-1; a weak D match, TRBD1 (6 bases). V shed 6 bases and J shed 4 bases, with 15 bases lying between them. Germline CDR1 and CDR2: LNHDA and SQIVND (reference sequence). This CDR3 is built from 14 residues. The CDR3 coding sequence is TGTGCCAGTAGCGTGGGGCAGGGGAGCACTGAAGCTTTCTTT. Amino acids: CASSVGQGSTEAFF.

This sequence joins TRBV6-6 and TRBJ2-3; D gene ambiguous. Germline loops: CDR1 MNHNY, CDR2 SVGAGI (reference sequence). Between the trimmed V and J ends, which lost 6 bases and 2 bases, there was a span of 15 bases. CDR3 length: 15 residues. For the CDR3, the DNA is TGTGCCAGCAGACCACTCAGCGCGTACACAGATACGCAGTATTTT. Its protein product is CASRPLSAYTDTQYF.

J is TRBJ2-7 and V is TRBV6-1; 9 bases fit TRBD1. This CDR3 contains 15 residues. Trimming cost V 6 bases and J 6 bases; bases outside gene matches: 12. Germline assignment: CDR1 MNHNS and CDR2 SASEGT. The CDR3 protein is CASRHRGLHPSEQYF. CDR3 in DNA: TGTGCCAGCAGGCACAGGGGGCTCCATCCCTCCGAGCAGTACTTC.

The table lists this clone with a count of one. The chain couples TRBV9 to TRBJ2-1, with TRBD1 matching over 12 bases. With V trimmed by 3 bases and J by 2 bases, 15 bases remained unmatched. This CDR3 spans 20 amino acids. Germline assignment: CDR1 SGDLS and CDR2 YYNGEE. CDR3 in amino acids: CASSASGTGGLINPYNEQFF. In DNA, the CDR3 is TGTGCCAGCAGCGCTTCCGGGACAGGGGGCCTTATTAACCCCTACAATGAGCAGTTCTTC.

The CDR3 spells CASSIPAQTNTEAFF. The CDR3, as DNA: TGTGCCAGTAGTATTCCGGCCCAGACGAACACTGAAGCTTTCTTT. This sequence joins TRBV19 and TRBJ1-1; no definite D call. Trimming removed 3 bases from V and 1 base from J, with 12 bases in between. The CDR3 has 15 amino acids. CDR1 is LNHDA, CDR2 SQIVND, per germline (reference sequence).

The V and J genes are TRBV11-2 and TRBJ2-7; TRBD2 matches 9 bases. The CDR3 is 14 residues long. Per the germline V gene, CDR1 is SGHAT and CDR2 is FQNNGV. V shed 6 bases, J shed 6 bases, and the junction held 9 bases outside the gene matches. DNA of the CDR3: TGTGCCAGCAGGAAATGGCGGGAGGGCCTCGAGCAGTACTTC. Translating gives CASRKWREGLEQYF.

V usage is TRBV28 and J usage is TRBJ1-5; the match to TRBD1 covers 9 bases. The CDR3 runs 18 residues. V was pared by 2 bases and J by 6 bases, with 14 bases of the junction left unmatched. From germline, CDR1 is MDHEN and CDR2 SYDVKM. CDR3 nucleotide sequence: TGTGCCAGCAGTTTAACGACAGGGGGTTTAATAGGAAGTCAGCCCCAGCATTTT. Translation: CASSLTTGGLIGSQPQHF.

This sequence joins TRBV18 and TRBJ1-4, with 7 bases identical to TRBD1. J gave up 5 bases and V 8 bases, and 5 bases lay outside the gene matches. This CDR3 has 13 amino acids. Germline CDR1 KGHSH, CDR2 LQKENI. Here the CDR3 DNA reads TGTGCCAGCCGGGGACAGTTGAATGAAAAACTGTTTTTT. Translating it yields CASRGQLNEKLFF.

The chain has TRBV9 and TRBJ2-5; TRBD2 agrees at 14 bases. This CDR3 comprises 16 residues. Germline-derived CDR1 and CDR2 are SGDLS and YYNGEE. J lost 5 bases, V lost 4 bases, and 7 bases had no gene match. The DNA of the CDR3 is TGTGCCAGCAGCCGGACTAGCGGGAGGCCGGGGGAGACCCAGTACTTC. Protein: CASSRTSGRPGETQYF.

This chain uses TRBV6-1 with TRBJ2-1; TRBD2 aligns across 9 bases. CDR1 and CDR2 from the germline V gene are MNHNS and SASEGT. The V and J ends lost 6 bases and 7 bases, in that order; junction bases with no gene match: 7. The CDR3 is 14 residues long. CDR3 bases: TGTGCCAGCAGGTTAGCGGGAGAGATGAATGAGCAGTTCTTC. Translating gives CASRLAGEMNEQFF.

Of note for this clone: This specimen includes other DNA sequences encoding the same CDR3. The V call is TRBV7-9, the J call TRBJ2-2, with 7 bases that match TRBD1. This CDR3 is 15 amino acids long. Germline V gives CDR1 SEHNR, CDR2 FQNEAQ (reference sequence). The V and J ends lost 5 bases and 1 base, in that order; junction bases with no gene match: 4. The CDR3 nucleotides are TGTGCCAGCAGCCCCGGACAGGAGAACACCGGGGAGCTGTTTTTT. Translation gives CASSPGQENTGELFF.

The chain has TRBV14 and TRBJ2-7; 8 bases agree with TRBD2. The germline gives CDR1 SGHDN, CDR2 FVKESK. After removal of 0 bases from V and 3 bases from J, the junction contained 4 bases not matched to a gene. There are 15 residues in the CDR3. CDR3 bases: TGTGCCAGCAGCCAAGACGGCGGGAGGTTCTACGAGCAGTACTTC. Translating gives CASSQDGGRFYEQYF.

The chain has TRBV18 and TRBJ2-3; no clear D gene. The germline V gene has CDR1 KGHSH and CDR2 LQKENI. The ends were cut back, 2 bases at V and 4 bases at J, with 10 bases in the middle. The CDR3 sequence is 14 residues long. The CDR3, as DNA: TGTGCCAGCTCACCAAAAAACAACCCAGATACGCAGTATTTT. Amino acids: CASSPKNNPDTQYF. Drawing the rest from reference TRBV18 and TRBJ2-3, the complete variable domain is NAGVMQNPRHLVRRRGQEARLRCSPMKGHSHVYWYRQLPEEGLKFMVYLQKENIIDESGMPKERFSAEFPKEGPSILRIQQVVRGDSAAYFCASSPKNNPDTQYFGPGTRLTVL.

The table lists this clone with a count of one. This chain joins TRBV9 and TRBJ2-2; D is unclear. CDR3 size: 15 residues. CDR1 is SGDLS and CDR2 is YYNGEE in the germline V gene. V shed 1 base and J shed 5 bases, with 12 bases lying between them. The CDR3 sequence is CASSVNPTLTGELFF. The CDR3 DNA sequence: TGTGCCAGCAGCGTAAACCCAACCCTGACCGGGGAGCTGTTTTTT.

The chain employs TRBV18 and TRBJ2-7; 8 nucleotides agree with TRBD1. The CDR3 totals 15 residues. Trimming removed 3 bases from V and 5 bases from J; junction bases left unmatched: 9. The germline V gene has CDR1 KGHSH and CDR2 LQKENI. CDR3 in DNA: TGTGCCAGCTCACCCCTGCCAGGGGGCTTCGACGAGCAGTACTTC. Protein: CASSPLPGGFDEQYF.

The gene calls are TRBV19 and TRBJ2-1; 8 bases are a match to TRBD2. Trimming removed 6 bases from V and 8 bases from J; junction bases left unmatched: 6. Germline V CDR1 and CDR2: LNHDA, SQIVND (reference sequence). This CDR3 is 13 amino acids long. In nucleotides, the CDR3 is TGTGCCAGTAGAACACTAGCGGCCCATGAGCAGTTCTTC. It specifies CASRTLAAHEQFF.

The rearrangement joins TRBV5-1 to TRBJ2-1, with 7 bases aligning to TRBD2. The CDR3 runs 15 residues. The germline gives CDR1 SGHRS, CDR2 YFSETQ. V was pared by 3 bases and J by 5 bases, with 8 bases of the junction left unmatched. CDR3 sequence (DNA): TGCGCCAGCAGCTATACAGCGGGAAGCGACAATGAGCAGTTCTTC. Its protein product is CASSYTAGSDNEQFF.

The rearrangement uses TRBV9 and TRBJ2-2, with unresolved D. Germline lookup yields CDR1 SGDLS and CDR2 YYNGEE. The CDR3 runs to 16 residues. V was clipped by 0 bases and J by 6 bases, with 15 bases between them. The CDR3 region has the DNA TGTGCCAGCAGCGTAGCTGCCACGCTGGACCCCGGGGAGCTGTTTTTT. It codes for CASSVAATLDPGELFF.

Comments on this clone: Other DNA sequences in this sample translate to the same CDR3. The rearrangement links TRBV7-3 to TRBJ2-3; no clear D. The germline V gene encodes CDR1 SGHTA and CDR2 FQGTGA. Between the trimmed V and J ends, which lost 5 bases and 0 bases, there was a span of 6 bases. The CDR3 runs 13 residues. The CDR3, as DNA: TGTGCCAGCAGCCCCCCAAGCACAGATACGCAGTATTTT. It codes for CASSPPSTDTQYF.

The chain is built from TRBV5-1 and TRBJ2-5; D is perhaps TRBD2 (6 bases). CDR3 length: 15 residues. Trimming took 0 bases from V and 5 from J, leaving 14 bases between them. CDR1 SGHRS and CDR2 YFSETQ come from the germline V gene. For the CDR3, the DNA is TGCGCCAGCAGCTTGGGGACTATCCCGGCCGAGACCCAGTACTTC. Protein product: CASSLGTIPAETQYF.

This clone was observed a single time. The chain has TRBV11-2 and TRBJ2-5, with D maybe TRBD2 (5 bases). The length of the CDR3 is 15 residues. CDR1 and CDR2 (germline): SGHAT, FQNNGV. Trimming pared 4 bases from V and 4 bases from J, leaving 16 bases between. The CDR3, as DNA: TGTGCCAGCAGCTCGCTCCGGGGTCAGTTAGAGACCCAGTACTTC. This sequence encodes CASSSLRGQLETQYF. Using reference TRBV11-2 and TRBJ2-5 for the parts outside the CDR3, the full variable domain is EAGVAQSPRYKIIEKRQSVAFWCNPISGHATLYWYQQILGQGPKLLIQFQNNGVVDDSQLPKDRFSAERLKGVDSTLKIQPAKLEDSAVYLCASSSLRGQLETQYFGPGTRLLVL.

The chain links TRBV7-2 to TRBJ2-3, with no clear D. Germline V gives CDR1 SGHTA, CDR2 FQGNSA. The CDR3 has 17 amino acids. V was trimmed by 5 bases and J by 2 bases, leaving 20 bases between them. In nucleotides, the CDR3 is TGTGCCAGCAGCGCACCCCTACACCGACCCACCACAGATACGCAGTATTTT. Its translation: CASSAPLHRPTTDTQYF.

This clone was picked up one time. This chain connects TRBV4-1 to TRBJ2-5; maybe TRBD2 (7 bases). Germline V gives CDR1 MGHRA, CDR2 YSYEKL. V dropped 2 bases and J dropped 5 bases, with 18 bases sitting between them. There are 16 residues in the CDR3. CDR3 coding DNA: TGCGCCAGCAGCCAAACATCTCAGAGGGGGGGGGAGACCCAGTACTTC. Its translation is CASSQTSQRGGETQYF.

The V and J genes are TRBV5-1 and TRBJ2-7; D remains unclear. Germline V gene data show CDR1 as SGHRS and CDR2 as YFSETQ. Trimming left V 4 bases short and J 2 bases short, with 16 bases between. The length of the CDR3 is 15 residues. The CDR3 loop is CASSPKVGRTYEQYF. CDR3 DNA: TGCGCCAGCAGCCCGAAAGTAGGGCGAACCTACGAGCAGTACTTC.

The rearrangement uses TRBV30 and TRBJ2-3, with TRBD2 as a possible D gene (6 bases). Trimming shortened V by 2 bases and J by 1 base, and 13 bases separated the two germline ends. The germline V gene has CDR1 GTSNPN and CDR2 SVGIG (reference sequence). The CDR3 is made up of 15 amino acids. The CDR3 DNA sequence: TGTGCCTGGAGTCCCACGGCGGGACGCACAGATACGCAGTATTTT. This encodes CAWSPTAGRTDTQYF.